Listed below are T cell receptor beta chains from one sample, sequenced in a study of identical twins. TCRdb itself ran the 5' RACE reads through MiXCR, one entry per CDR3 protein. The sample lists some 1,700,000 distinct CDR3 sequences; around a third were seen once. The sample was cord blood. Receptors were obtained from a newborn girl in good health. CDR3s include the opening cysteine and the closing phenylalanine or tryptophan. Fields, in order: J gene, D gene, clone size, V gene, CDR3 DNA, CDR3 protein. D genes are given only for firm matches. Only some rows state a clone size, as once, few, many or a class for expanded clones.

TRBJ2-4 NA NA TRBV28 TGTGCCAGCAGTAAAGTGGCGGGGGCGAACAAAAACATTCAGTACTTC CASSKVAGANKNIQYF
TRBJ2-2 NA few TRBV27 TGTGCCAGCAGTTTTATCGGGAAGTTTGGCGGGGAGCTGTTTTTT CASSFIGKFGGELFF
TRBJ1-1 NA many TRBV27 TGTGCCAGCAGTCCATCAGTGAACACTGAAGCTTTCTTT CASSPSVNTEAFF
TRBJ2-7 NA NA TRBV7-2 TGTGCCAGCAGCTTAGGAGGGTTAGGGACCAATGAGCAGTACTTC CASSLGGLGTNEQYF
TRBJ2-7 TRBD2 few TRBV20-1 TGCAGTGCTAGCGGGAGGATCCTCTCCTACGAGCAGTACTTC CSASGRILSYEQYF
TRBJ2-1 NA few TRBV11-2 TGTGCCAGCAAGTTCGCGGGATCTGTTAATGAGCAGTTCTTC CASKFAGSVNEQFF
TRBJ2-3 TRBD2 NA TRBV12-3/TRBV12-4 TGTGCCAGCAGTCCGGGACTAAACGCGGCTGATGATACGCAGTATTTT CASSPGLNAADDTQYF
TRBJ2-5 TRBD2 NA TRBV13 TGTGCCAGCAGCTTAGAGGGACTAGCGGAGACCCAGTACTTC CASSLEGLAETQYF
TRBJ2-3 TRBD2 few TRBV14 TGTGCCAGCGCCTCAGCGGGAGGTCGGGATACGCAGTATTTT CASASAGGRDTQYF
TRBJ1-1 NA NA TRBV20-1 TGCAGTCCACCACAGCTGAACACTGAAGCTTTCTTT CSPPQLNTEAFF
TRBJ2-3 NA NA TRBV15 TGTGCCACCAGCGGGAGACCCACAGATACGCAGTATTTT CATSGRPTDTQYF
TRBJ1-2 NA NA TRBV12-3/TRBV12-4 TGTGCCAGCAGCCTACATTGGGAAGGCTACACCTTC CASSLHWEGYTF
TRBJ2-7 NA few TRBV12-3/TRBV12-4 TGTGCCAGCAGTTTAGGATACTCCTGGGACGGGACACTGCCTACCTACGAGCAGTACTTC CASSLGYSWDGTLPTYEQYF
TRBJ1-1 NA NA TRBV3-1 TGTGCCAGTCAGGGTGCTGAAGCTTTCTTT CASQGAEAFF
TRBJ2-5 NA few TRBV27 TGTGCCAGCAAAAAAACTGGGCACAAGGAGACCCAGTACTTC CASKKTGHKETQYF
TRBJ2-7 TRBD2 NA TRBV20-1 TGCAGTGCTAGACTTCGCGGGAGGGCCACTTTTACCTACGAGCAGTACTTC CSARLRGRATFTYEQYF
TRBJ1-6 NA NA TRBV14 TGTGCCAGCAGCCAAGAACAGCCAACCAGCTCCTATAATTCACCCCTCCACTTT CASSQEQPTSSYNSPLHF
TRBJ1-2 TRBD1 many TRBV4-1 TGCGCCAGCAGCCAACCGACGGACAGGAGGTATGGCTACACCTTC CASSQPTDRRYGYTF
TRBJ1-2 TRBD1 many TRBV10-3 TGTGCCATCAGTGAGGGGGACAGGGACCTCTATGGCTACACCTTC CAISEGDRDLYGYTF
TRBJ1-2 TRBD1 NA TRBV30 TGTGCCTGGAGTCAACAGGGGCTCTATGGCTACACCTTC CAWSQQGLYGYTF
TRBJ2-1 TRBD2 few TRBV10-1 TGCGCCAGCAGTGATGGGTCTAGCGGGGGATCCTACAATGAGCAGTTCTTC CASSDGSSGGSYNEQFF
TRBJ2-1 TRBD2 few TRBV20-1 TGCAGTGCCACACGGGGGGGCGGGTACAATGAGCAGTTCTTC CSATRGGGYNEQFF
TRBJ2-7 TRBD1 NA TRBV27 TGTACCAGCCAGGGGGCTTTAGACGAGCAGTACTTC CTSQGALDEQYF
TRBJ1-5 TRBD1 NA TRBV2 TGTGCCAGCGGGACAGGGGGCGGTCAGCCCCAGCATTTT CASGTGGGQPQHF
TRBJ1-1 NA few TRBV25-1 TGTGCCAGCAGTGAAACTCGCCTTAACACTGAAGCTTTCTTT CASSETRLNTEAFF
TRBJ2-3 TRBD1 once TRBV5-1 TGCGCCAGCAGCTATAACAGGGGTCGGACAGATACGCAGTATTTT CASSYNRGRTDTQYF
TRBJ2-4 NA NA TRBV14 TGTGCCAGCGGCAGGGGCTGGAATGAGCAGTACTTC CASGRGWNEQYF
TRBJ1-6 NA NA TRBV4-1 NA CASSLSGTSGRREQYFGAGTHF
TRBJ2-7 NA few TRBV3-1 TGTGCCAGCAGCCACTGGGGCCACAATGAGCAGTACTTC CASSHWGHNEQYF